What follows are 3 T cell receptor beta chains derived from one specimen sequenced in a study of T cells in women clearing cervical HPV infection. The repertoire was sequenced with immunoSEQ multiplex PCR; TCRdb's copy has only in-frame clones and lacks some. This sample contains some 39,000 clones. Sequenced: blood buffy coat. These receptors were obtained from a woman between 18 and 70 years old with a cervical HPV16 infection that either progressed to CIN3+ or cleared (not recorded which).

On this clone itself: The CDR3 end is not reached by the read, which stops 3 residues before it; the germline J gene fills it in. The chain recombines TRBV28 with TRBJ1-5; perhaps TRBD1 as D (6 bases). V dropped 6 bases and J dropped 7 bases, with 16 bases sitting between them. Per the germline V gene, CDR1 is MDHEN and CDR2 is SYDVKM. The CDR3 spans 14 residues. CDR3 DNA, as far as it was read: TGTGCCAGCAGCGTTCTCGGGACATTCCAGCCC. This encodes CASSVLGTFQP. The full CDR3 protein reads CASSVLGTFQPQHF.

The CDR3: CASSLLGFGGGSYEQYF. CDR3 DNA (partial): TGTGCCAGCAGTTTACTAGGCTTCGGGGGTGGCTCCTACGAG. The rearrangement links TRBV28 to TRBJ2-7; D is perhaps TRBD2 (6 bases). The read is 3 residues too short to cover the CDR3 end, so that end is filled in from the germline J gene. Trimming stripped 2 bases from V and 0 bases from J, with 17 bases between. CDR1 is MDHEN, CDR2 SYDVKM, per germline. This CDR3 region has 17 residues.

As to this clone: The read falls 3 residues short of the CDR3 end, and the missing part is taken from the germline J gene. This rearrangement joins TRBV5-6 to TRBJ2-5; tentative D call: TRBD1 (5 bases). Germline loops: CDR1 SGHDT, CDR2 YYEEEE. The CDR3 has 15 amino acids. The germline V and J ends were trimmed by 5 bases and 0 bases, with 14 bases remaining between them. CDR3 loop: CASSSGFGNQETQYF. CDR3 DNA (partial): TGTGCCAGCAGTTCAGGGTTTGGGAACCAAGAGACC.